The source of this T cell receptor (beta chain) is a study of cytomegalovirus exposure and HLA in healthy donors. Generated by immunoSEQ multiplex PCR, the TCRdb table keeps only in-frame clones and is missing some. Among 99,000 or so clones listed, about 88% were seen once. With regard to this clone: Antigen specificity is unknown.

Overall study results and limits: The classifier reportedly diagnosed cytomegalovirus status with high specificity and sensitivity. The tendency of first-cohort TCR clusters to co-occur in the 110 or so validation repertoires emerged from a later analysis. According to the study, around 150 TCR beta chains were cytomegalovirus-associated. Most sequenced TCRs were rare (though some public TCRs occurred in many donors).

The V and J ends lost 5 bases and 4 bases, in that order; junction bases with no gene match: 8. The length of the CDR3 is 15 residues. The clonotype comes from a woman under 30 in good health and CMV-seropositive. Sequenced: PBMCs. The genes are TRBV5-3 and TRBJ2-1; TRBD1 matches at 8 bases. TRBV5-3 is reported as an ORF; its role is uncertain. For the CDR3, the DNA is TGTGCCAGAAGTCCTCGGGACAGGCCTTACAATGAGCAGTTCTTC. Its protein product is CARSPRDRPYNEQFF.